This paragraph covers one T cell receptor (beta chain) sequence. The sample belongs to a study of shared clonotypes between healthy human individuals. This CDR3 has 16 residues. Looked up from germline, CDR1 is SGHNT and CDR2 is YYREEE (reference sequence). Unmatched junction bases numbered 5, after V lost 0 bases and J lost 5 bases. The table came from immunoSEQ multiplex PCR; TCRdb's copy has only in-frame clones and leaves some out. The sample lists 1.6 million or so clones; about 98.5% were seen once. The chain links TRBV5-4 to TRBJ2-2, with 9 bases fitting TRBD1. Sequencing was carried out using naive CD4+ T cells sorted from blood. Noted subset: CD45RA+ positively selected. The TCR originated in a young man in good health. CDR3 bases: TGTGCCAGCAGCTTGGACAGGGGGCCGGGTACCGGGGAGCTGTTTTTT. Amino acid sequence: CASSLDRGPGTGELFF.